The sequence of this T cell receptor beta chain was determined in a study of T cells in Graves' hyperthyroidism and ophthalmopathy (dated by TCRdb to between 2017 and 2020). For the wider study: TCR V-J signatures able to tell the groups apart were searched for in a discovery cohort of 100 patients, of whom more than 40 had Graves' ophthalmopathy and around 57 had stable Graves' hyperthyroidism. Whether ophthalmopathy could be predicted prospectively was tested in an independent validation cohort made up of under 20 hyperthyroidism patients plus 17 patients who later progressed to ophthalmopathy. For training and testing, the 100 patients in the discovery cohort were randomly divided in a 7:3 ratio. The study also compared thyroid tissue and blood T-cell repertoires from over 5 Graves' hyperthyroidism patients. After sampling, hyperthyroidism patients received methimazole starting at 30 mg daily, and ophthalmopathy patients received high-dose intravenous methylprednisolone. According to the paper, TCR Vbeta CDR3 sequencing was carried out on over 130 peripheral blood samples, which came from fewer than 50 ophthalmopathy, about 75 hyperthyroidism and approximately 17 progressor patients.

Counted from cysteine to phenylalanine, this CDR3 has 15 amino acids. Kept here is only the CDR3 DNA, which spans 45 bases and is read in frame from base 1. The CDR1 and CDR2 encoded by the germline V gene (reference sequence) are PRHDT and FYEKMQ. V trim: 2 bases; J trim: 3 bases; unmatched bases: 4. Graves' hyperthyroidism was defined as stable when no progression to ophthalmopathy occurred over 18 months of follow-up. The hyperthyroidism patients were between 18 and 65 years old and newly diagnosed, with a disease duration of less than 2 months. The study excluded patients with uncontrolled infections, other autoimmune diseases, pregnancy or lactation. Clinical symptoms, serum thyroxine and TRAb, thyroid ultrasound, and orbital computed tomography formed the basis for the diagnoses. Total RNA was extracted with Trizol reagent, and quality was checked on an Agilent 2100 Bioanalyzer. With regard to this clonotype: No antigen is known for it. Per-base quality was not reported, and no clone a single base away is much larger than it.

The TCR beta CDR3 regions were amplified from RNA transcripts. The TCR CDR3 was subjected to a first round of RT-PCR using the HTBI primer set and the Qiagen OneStep RT-PCR kit. Libraries were constructed in a second round of multiplex PCR, after which size selection and purification were performed. Paired-end sequencing of the libraries was performed with 100 bp reads on an Illumina HiSeq2000. The source study handled its data this way. SOAPnuke was used to process the raw data, throwing out any read that contained adapters or uncalled bases, had a mean Phred below 15, or lacked an exact constant-primer or identifier match. COPE v1.2.5 was used to merge high-quality paired reads, and clonotypes were defined as unique nucleotide sequences. Clonotypes were aligned to IMGT TRBV, TRBD and TRBJ reference segments using MiTCR v1.1. The analysis was restricted to V-J combinations with a frequency above 0.0001, which together covered over 99% of the repertoires. The TCS score was defined as F50 (clonal expansion) divided by E x V (chaos), with BLOSUM62-based TCRdist calculated between CDR3 peptides within each V-J. Welch's t-statistics and random forest reduced fewer than 550 V-J features to about 12, which were used in a naive Bayes classifier (R e1071). TCRdb reran the public reads through fastp at Q25 and MiXCR, keeping productive beta chains. Entries are consolidated by CDR3 protein sequence, retaining the most common genes and DNA. The V and J calls, along with clone size, are taken from TCRdb and not from the paper's own processing. This sample holds around 540,000 distinct CDR3 sequences; approximately 44% were observed only once. The ten largest clones capture approximately 8.2% of the sample.

Beyond this particular receptor, the publication reports: During validation, the model predicted progression to ophthalmopathy a median of around 7 months ahead of onset, with more than 60% sensitivity and 72% to 85% specificity. A 13 V-J signature model separated ophthalmopathy from stable hyperthyroidism, with over 85% sensitivity and 81.08% specificity in cross-validation and 80%/75% in testing. Sample size was not statistically predetermined, and investigators were not blinded to group allocation. Most expanded thyroid clonotypes (frequency above 0.001) were also detected in blood, suggesting blood repertoires may reflect thyroid immune responses.

The sequence is built from TRBV13 and TRBJ2-7; 10 central nucleotides agree with TRBD2. This sequence originates from a young woman with Graves' hyperthyroidism. Donor details come from another sample of the same person, matched by shared clones. Sequenced material: peripheral blood or thyroid tissue (not recorded which). The CDR3 protein: CASSLSGRAFYEQYF. The nucleotide sequence is given as TGTGCCAGCAGCTTAAGCGGGAGGGCCTTCTACGAGCAGTACTTC.